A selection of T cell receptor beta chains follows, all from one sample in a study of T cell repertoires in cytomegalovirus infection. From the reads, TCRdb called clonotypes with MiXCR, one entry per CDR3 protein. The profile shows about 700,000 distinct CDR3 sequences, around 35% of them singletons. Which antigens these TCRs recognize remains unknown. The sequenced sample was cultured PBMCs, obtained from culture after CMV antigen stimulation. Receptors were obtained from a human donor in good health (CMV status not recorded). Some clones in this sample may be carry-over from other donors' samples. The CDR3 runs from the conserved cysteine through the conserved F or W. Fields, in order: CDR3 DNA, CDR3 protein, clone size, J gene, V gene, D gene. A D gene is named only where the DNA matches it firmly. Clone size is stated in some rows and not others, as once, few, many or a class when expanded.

cdr3_nt: TGTGCCAGCAGCTTAGTTATGGCCCAGAGCAGCAATCAGCCCCAGCATTTT
cdr3_aa: CASSLVMAQSSNQPQHF
clone_size: -
j_call: TRBJ1-5
v_call: TRBV11-3
d_call: -

cdr3_nt: TGTGCTAGTGGTTTGGCCGTAGCGGGGCTAGCCAAAAACATTCAGTACTTC
cdr3_aa: CASGLAVAGLAKNIQYF
clone_size: -
j_call: TRBJ2-4
v_call: TRBV12-5
d_call: TRBD2

cdr3_nt: TGTGCCAGCAGTGCCGCCTCCACAGATACGCAGTATTTT
cdr3_aa: CASSAASTDTQYF
clone_size: few
j_call: TRBJ2-3
v_call: TRBV2
d_call: -

cdr3_nt: TGTGCCAGCAGCCGGCGGGTAGCGGGGAGCTCCTACGAGCAGTACTTC
cdr3_aa: CASSRRVAGSSYEQYF
clone_size: few
j_call: TRBJ2-7
v_call: TRBV7-2
d_call: TRBD2

cdr3_nt: TGTGCCAGCAGTGGGGGACAGCGGAGCTCCTATAATTCACCCCTCCACTTT
cdr3_aa: CASSGGQRSSYNSPLHF
clone_size: -
j_call: TRBJ1-6
v_call: TRBV2
d_call: TRBD1

cdr3_nt: TGTGCCAGCAGTCCCTCCTCAGGGGAGGACAATCAGCCCCAGCATTTT
cdr3_aa: CASSPSSGEDNQPQHF
clone_size: -
j_call: TRBJ1-5
v_call: TRBV27
d_call: -

cdr3_nt: TGTGCCAGCAGTCCCTTGAGTTATTCCGCACCGTACGAGCAGTACTTC
cdr3_aa: CASSPLSYSAPYEQYF
clone_size: -
j_call: TRBJ2-7
v_call: TRBV6-8
d_call: -

cdr3_nt: TGTGCCAGCAGTGAGCAGTCTAAAGCGGATACGCAGTATTTT
cdr3_aa: CASSEQSKADTQYF
clone_size: -
j_call: TRBJ2-3
v_call: TRBV6-1
d_call: -

cdr3_nt: TGTGCCAGCAGTCATCCCCTATTGAAAAATGAGCAGTTCTTC
cdr3_aa: CASSHPLLKNEQFF
clone_size: few
j_call: TRBJ2-1
v_call: TRBV2
d_call: -

cdr3_nt: TGTGCCAGCAGTGTCTCGGTAGCGCCTACCTACGAGCAGTACTTC
cdr3_aa: CASSVSVAPTYEQYF
clone_size: few
j_call: TRBJ2-7
v_call: TRBV6-5
d_call: -

cdr3_nt: TGTGCCAGCAGTTCCGGGACTAGCGGGGTCCCTGAGCAGTTCTTC
cdr3_aa: CASSSGTSGVPEQFF
clone_size: -
j_call: TRBJ2-1
v_call: TRBV11-3
d_call: TRBD2

cdr3_nt: TGTGCCAGCACAGCGGGGCTAGCGGACACCGGGGAGCTGTTTTTT
cdr3_aa: CASTAGLADTGELFF
clone_size: -
j_call: TRBJ2-2
v_call: TRBV6-2/TRBV6-3
d_call: TRBD2

cdr3_nt: TGTGCCAGCAGCTTAGCCAGGTCCGTGAGGTCGAACGAGCAGTACTTC
cdr3_aa: CASSLARSVRSNEQYF
clone_size: few
j_call: TRBJ2-7
v_call: TRBV7-9
d_call: -

cdr3_nt: TGTGCCAGCAGCTTAGATCCGCGGACCTATGGCTACACCTTC
cdr3_aa: CASSLDPRTYGYTF
clone_size: many
j_call: TRBJ1-2
v_call: TRBV7-2
d_call: -

cdr3_nt: TGTGCCAGTAGTAGGTTTACTAGCGGGAGTCATTACGGTGAGCAGTTCTTC
cdr3_aa: CASSRFTSGSHYGEQFF
clone_size: -
j_call: TRBJ2-1
v_call: TRBV19
d_call: TRBD2

cdr3_nt: TGTGCCAGCAGTAGGGGAGGGCCGCCGGTAAATGAGCAGTTCTTC
cdr3_aa: CASSRGGPPVNEQFF
clone_size: -
j_call: TRBJ2-1
v_call: TRBV6-2/TRBV6-3
d_call: TRBD2

cdr3_nt: TGTGCCAGCAGCTACCGGGACAGGGAGGGCAATGAGCAGTTCTTC
cdr3_aa: CASSYRDREGNEQFF
clone_size: -
j_call: TRBJ2-1
v_call: TRBV5-4
d_call: TRBD1

cdr3_nt: TGTGCCAGCAGTCGGGACAGGGCGGGCGAGCAGTACTTC
cdr3_aa: CASSRDRAGEQYF
clone_size: few
j_call: TRBJ2-7
v_call: TRBV2
d_call: TRBD1

cdr3_nt: TGTGCCAGTAGTATCGGGGGAAACCCTAATCAGCCCCAGCATTTT
cdr3_aa: CASSIGGNPNQPQHF
clone_size: -
j_call: TRBJ1-5
v_call: TRBV19
d_call: -

cdr3_nt: TGTGCCAGCACCGAAACAGGGTTCTTTGGGACTGAAGCTTTCTTT
cdr3_aa: CASTETGFFGTEAFF
clone_size: -
j_call: TRBJ1-1
v_call: TRBV6-2/TRBV6-3
d_call: -

cdr3_nt: TGTGCCAGCAGTCGTGACGGGACCCCCTACGAGCAGTACTTC
cdr3_aa: CASSRDGTPYEQYF
clone_size: -
j_call: TRBJ2-7
v_call: TRBV12-3/TRBV12-4
d_call: -

cdr3_nt: TGCGCCAGCAGCCCCCGGGAGGGTTACAATGAGCAGTTCTTC
cdr3_aa: CASSPREGYNEQFF
clone_size: -
j_call: TRBJ2-1
v_call: TRBV4-1
d_call: TRBD2

cdr3_nt: TGTGCCAGCAGCTTAGCTGGGACAGGGATCAATGAGCAGTTCTTC
cdr3_aa: CASSLAGTGINEQFF
clone_size: many
j_call: TRBJ2-1
v_call: TRBV7-2
d_call: TRBD1

cdr3_nt: TGTGCCAGCAGTCGGGACAGCTACTCTGGAAACACCATATATTTT
cdr3_aa: CASSRDSYSGNTIYF
clone_size: few
j_call: TRBJ1-3
v_call: TRBV6-2/TRBV6-3
d_call: TRBD1

cdr3_nt: TGCAGTGCTCGACAGGGCGGGGTGTCCTACGAGCAGTACTTC
cdr3_aa: CSARQGGVSYEQYF
clone_size: -
j_call: TRBJ2-7
v_call: TRBV20-1
d_call: -

cdr3_nt: TGTGCCAGCAGTTACTCGATACCCCCAGGGTCAGGGAATGGCTACACCTTC
cdr3_aa: CASSYSIPPGSGNGYTF
clone_size: -
j_call: TRBJ1-2
v_call: TRBV6-5
d_call: -

cdr3_nt: TGTGCCAGCAGCTCCGAGGGGAACGCAGATACGCAGTATTTT
cdr3_aa: CASSSEGNADTQYF
clone_size: -
j_call: TRBJ2-3
v_call: TRBV11-3
d_call: -

cdr3_nt: TGTGCCATCAGGCCCGGGACAGGGACAGATACGCAGTATTTT
cdr3_aa: CAIRPGTGTDTQYF
clone_size: -
j_call: TRBJ2-3
v_call: TRBV10-3
d_call: TRBD1

cdr3_nt: TGTGCCAGCAGCTCGACCAGGGGGGGCGAGCAGTACTTC
cdr3_aa: CASSSTRGGEQYF
clone_size: -
j_call: TRBJ2-7
v_call: TRBV7-2
d_call: -

cdr3_nt: TGTGCCAGCCGCCTCCAGACGGGGAAACTGTTTTTT
cdr3_aa: CASRLQTGKLFF
clone_size: -
j_call: TRBJ1-4
v_call: TRBV3-1
d_call: -

cdr3_nt: TGCGCCAGCAGCCAAGTGGGGACACGGACTGAAGCTTTCTTT
cdr3_aa: CASSQVGTRTEAFF
clone_size: -
j_call: TRBJ1-1
v_call: TRBV4-1
d_call: -

cdr3_nt: TGTGCCAGTAGTCGTCGGCGTATAGGGGGCGCGAACACTGAAGCTTTCTTT
cdr3_aa: CASSRRRIGGANTEAFF
clone_size: few
j_call: TRBJ1-1
v_call: TRBV19
d_call: TRBD1

cdr3_nt: TGCAGTGCTAGGGGGGGCTTAAACATTCAGTACTTC
cdr3_aa: CSARGGLNIQYF
clone_size: -
j_call: TRBJ2-4
v_call: TRBV20-1
d_call: -

cdr3_nt: TGTGCCAGCAGGAGTACAGGAAGGGAGAATTCACCCCTCCACTTT
cdr3_aa: CASRSTGRENSPLHF
clone_size: -
j_call: TRBJ1-6
v_call: TRBV6-6
d_call: -

cdr3_nt: TGTGCCAGCAGCCAACGGACAGGATCGAACACTGAAGCTTTCTTT
cdr3_aa: CASSQRTGSNTEAFF
clone_size: -
j_call: TRBJ1-1
v_call: TRBV5-4
d_call: TRBD1

cdr3_nt: TGCGCCAGCAGCCACGGGCCTGGGTACAATGAGCAGTTCTTC
cdr3_aa: CASSHGPGYNEQFF
clone_size: once
j_call: TRBJ2-1
v_call: TRBV23-1
d_call: -

cdr3_nt: TGTGCTAGTGGTTTAGTCTGCGAGCAGTACTTC
cdr3_aa: CASGLVCEQYF
clone_size: -
j_call: TRBJ2-7
v_call: TRBV12-5
d_call: -

cdr3_nt: TGTGCCAGCAGTTCACGGTACCAAGAGACCCAGTACTTC
cdr3_aa: CASSSRYQETQYF
clone_size: -
j_call: TRBJ2-5
v_call: TRBV12-3/TRBV12-4
d_call: -

cdr3_nt: TGTGCCAGCAGCTTGTCCGGGACAGGGGTCCACGAGCAGTACTTC
cdr3_aa: CASSLSGTGVHEQYF
clone_size: -
j_call: TRBJ2-7
v_call: TRBV7-9
d_call: TRBD1

cdr3_nt: TGCGCCAGCAGCTTGGTTGCAGGGTTCATAGATACGCAGTATTTT
cdr3_aa: CASSLVAGFIDTQYF
clone_size: -
j_call: TRBJ2-3
v_call: TRBV5-1
d_call: -

cdr3_nt: TGTGCCAGCAGCCGTTCTAGACAGGGGAATGAAAAACTGTTTTTT
cdr3_aa: CASSRSRQGNEKLFF
clone_size: -
j_call: TRBJ1-4
v_call: TRBV6-8
d_call: TRBD1

cdr3_nt: TGTGCCAGCAGCTACACTAGGACAGGATCTAACTATGGCTACACCTTC
cdr3_aa: CASSYTRTGSNYGYTF
clone_size: -
j_call: TRBJ1-2
v_call: TRBV7-9
d_call: TRBD1